The clone carrying this T cell receptor (beta chain) occurred once. Sample treatment: over 15 received Ad26.COV2.S at low or high dose, single or two shots; about 5 received placebo; per-sample allocation not given. Samples were taken on day 63 after the first vaccine or placebo injection. The sample belongs to a study of Ad26.COV2.S vaccination and SARS-CoV-2 variants. This CDR3 has 15 residues. With 4 bases clipped from V and 7 bases from J, the junction kept 9 bases outside the gene matches. The germline V gene has CDR1 LGHDT and CDR2 YNNKEL (reference sequence). Assay used: immunoSEQ multiplex PCR; TCRdb lists only in-frame clones, some missing. The repertoire consists of 350,000 to 400,000 clones, with more than 85% occurring once and the leading ten covering 3% to 3.5%.

The source is a person between 18 and 59 years old who received the Ad26.COV2.S COVID-19 vaccine or a placebo. The chain links TRBV3-1 (or the pseudogene TRBV3-2) to TRBJ1-1, with 10 bases matching TRBD1. Material: peripheral blood, obtained in a trial of Ad26.COV2.S vaccine versus placebo. The CDR3 is CASSLQSGQGGEAFF. The DNA for the CDR3 is TGTGCCAGCAGCCTACAAAGTGGACAGGGGGGTGAAGCTTTCTTT.